This T cell receptor (beta chain) was captured in a study of cytotoxic CD8 clonotypes in ibrutinib-treated CLL. General observations from the study: Baseline clonality, higher than in age-matched healthy donors, tracked circulating CD8+ T-cell counts.

This clone was detected only a few times. The antigen is undetermined. This CDR3 is 13 amino acids long. CDR1 is LNHNV, CDR2 YYDKDF, per germline (reference sequence). Trimming removed 5 bases at V and 3 bases at J, with 11 bases between. Using immunoSEQ multiplex PCR, the repertoire was profiled, and TCRdb retains in-frame clones only, with some absent. Among 300,000 to 400,000 clones listed, 67% were seen once. The receptor was derived from a human donor with chronic lymphocytic leukemia. Here the sequenced sample was PBMCs, taken after 36 months of ibrutinib treatment. The chain recombines TRBV15 with TRBJ2-7; either TRBD1 or TRBD2 may fit D (5 bases each). CDR3 sequence reads: CATSVGVYYEQYF. CDR3 coding DNA: TGTGCCACCAGCGTGGGGGTTTACTACGAGCAGTACTTC.